The TCR beta chain under discussion was sequenced for a study of neoadjuvant anti-PD-1 for oral cavity cancer. Study as a whole: Around day 43, patients without progression received a fourth nivolumab dose before surgery.

Time point of the sample: after neoadjuvant nivolumab, at surgical resection. The method was immunoSEQ multiplex PCR; TCRdb's version includes in-frame clones alone and lacks a portion of them. The sample lists approximately 21,000 clones; around 43% were seen once. There are 14 residues in the CDR3. Trimming took 6 bases from V and 1 from J, leaving 12 bases between them. Germline V gene data show CDR1 as SGHTS and CDR2 as YDEGEE. Sequences were derived from tumor tissue, sampled after nivolumab (anti-PD-1) treatment. The chain recombines TRBV5-8 with TRBJ2-3; D remains ambiguous. The origin of this receptor is a person between 40 and 80 years old with oral cavity squamous cell carcinoma. The CDR3 DNA is TGTGCCAGCAAAGGGCTCCCGGGCACAGATACGCAGTATTTT. As protein: CASKGLPGTDTQYF.